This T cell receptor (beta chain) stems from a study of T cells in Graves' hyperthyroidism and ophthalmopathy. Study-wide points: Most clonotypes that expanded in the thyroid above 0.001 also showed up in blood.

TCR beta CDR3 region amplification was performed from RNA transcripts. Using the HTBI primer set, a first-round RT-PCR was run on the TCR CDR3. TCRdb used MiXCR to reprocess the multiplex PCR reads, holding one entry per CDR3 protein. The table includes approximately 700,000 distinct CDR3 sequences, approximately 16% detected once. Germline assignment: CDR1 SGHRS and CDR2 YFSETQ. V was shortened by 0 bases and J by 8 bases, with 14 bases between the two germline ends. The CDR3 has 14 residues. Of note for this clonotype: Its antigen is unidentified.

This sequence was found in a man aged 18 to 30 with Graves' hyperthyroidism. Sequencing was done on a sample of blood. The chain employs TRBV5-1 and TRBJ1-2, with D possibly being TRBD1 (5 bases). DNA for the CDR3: TGCGCCAGCAGCTTGGCCGTCCGGGGGTCCGGCTACACCTTC. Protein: CASSLAVRGSGYTF.